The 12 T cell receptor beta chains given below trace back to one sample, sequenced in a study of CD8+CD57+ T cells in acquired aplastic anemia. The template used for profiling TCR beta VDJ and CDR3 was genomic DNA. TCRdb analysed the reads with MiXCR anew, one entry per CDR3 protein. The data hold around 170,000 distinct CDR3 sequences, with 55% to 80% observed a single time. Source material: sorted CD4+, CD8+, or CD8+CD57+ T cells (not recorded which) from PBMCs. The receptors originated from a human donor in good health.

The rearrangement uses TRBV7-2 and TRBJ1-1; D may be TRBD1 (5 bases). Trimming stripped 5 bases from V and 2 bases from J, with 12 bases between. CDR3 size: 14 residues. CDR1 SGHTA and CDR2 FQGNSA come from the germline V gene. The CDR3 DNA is TGTGCCAGCAGCGATGTCGACAGAAACACTGAAGCTTTCTTT. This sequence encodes CASSDVDRNTEAFF. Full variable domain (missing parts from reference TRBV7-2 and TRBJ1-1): GAGVSQSPSNKVTEKGKDVELRCDPISGHTALYWYRQSLGQGLEFLIYFQGNSAPDKSGLPSDRFSAERTGGSVSTLTIQRTQQEDSAVYLCASSDVDRNTEAFFGQGTRLTVV.

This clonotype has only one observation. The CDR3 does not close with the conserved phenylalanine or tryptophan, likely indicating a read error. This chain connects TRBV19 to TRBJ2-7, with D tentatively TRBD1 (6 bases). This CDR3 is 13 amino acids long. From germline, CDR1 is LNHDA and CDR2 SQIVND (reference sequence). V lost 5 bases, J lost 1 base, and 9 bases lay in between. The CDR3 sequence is CASSADRSYEQYL. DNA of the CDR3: TGTGCCAGTAGTGCCGACAGGTCCTACGAGCAGTACCTC.

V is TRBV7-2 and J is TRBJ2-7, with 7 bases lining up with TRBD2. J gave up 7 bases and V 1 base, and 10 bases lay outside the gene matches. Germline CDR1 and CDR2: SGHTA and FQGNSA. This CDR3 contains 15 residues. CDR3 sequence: CASSLDTASGEEQYF. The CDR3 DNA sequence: TGTGCCAGCAGCTTAGATACGGCTAGCGGTGAAGAGCAGTACTTC.

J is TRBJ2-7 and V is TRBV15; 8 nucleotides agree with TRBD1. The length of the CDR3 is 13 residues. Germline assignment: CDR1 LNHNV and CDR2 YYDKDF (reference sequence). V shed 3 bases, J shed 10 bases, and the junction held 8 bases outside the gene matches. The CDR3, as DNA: TGTGCCACCAGCAGCGACAGGGGCCTCTCCCAGTACTTC. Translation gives CATSSDRGLSQYF.

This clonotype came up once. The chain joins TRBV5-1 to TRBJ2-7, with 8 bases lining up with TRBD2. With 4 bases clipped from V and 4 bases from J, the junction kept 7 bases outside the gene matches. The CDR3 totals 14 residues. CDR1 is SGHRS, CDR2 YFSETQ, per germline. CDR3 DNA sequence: TGCGCCAGCAGCACAGGGACTAGTGCGTACGAGCAGTACTTC. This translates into CASSTGTSAYEQYF.

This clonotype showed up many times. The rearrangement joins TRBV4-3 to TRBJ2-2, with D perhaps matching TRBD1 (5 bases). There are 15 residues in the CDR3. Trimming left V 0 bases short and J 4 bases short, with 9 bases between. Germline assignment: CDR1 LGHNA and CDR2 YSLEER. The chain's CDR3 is CASSQDFRVTGELFF. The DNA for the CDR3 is TGCGCCAGCAGCCAAGATTTCAGGGTCACCGGGGAGCTGTTTTTT.

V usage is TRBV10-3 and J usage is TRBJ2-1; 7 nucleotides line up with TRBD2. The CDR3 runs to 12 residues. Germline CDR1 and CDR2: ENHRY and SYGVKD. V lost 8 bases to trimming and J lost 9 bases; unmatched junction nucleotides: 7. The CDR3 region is CAIGRGDVEQFF. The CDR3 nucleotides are TGTGCCATCGGCCGGGGGGATGTTGAGCAGTTCTTC.

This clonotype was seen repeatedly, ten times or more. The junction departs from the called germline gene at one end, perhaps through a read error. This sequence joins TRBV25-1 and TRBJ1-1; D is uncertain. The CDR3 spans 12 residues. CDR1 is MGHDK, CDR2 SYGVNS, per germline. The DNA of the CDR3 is TGTGCCAGCCGTGATTGGAACACTGAAGCTTTCTTT. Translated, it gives CASRDWNTEAFF.

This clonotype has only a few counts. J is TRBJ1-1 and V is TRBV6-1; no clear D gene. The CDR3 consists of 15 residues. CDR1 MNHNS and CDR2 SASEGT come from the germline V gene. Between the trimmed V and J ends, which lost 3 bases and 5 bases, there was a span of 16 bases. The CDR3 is CASSDSLSSMTEAFF. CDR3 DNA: TGTGCCAGCAGTGACTCCCTTTCGTCGATGACTGAAGCTTTCTTT.

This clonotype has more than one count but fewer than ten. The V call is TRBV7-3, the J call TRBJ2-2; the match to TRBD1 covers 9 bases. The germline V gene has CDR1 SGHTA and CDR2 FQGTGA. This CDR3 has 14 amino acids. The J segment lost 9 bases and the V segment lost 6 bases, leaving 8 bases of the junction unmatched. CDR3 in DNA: TGTGCCAGCAGTCGGACAGGGGCGGGCAGGGAGCTGTTTTTT. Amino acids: CASSRTGAGRELFF.

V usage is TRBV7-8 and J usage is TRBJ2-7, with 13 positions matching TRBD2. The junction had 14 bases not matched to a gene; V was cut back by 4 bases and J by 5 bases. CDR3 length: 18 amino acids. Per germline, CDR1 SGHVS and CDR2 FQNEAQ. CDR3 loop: CASSSTGTSGMPLDEQYF. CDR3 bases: TGTGCCAGCAGCTCCACCGGGACTAGCGGGATGCCACTCGACGAGCAGTACTTC.

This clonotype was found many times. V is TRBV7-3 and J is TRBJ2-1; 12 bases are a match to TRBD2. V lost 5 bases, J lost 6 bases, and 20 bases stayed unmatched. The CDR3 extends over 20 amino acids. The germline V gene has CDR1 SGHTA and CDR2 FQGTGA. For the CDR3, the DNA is TGTGCCAGCAGCCCCCACCCCCCGGGACTAGCGGGTCCATCGGGCAATGAGCAGTTCTTC. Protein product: CASSPHPPGLAGPSGNEQFF.